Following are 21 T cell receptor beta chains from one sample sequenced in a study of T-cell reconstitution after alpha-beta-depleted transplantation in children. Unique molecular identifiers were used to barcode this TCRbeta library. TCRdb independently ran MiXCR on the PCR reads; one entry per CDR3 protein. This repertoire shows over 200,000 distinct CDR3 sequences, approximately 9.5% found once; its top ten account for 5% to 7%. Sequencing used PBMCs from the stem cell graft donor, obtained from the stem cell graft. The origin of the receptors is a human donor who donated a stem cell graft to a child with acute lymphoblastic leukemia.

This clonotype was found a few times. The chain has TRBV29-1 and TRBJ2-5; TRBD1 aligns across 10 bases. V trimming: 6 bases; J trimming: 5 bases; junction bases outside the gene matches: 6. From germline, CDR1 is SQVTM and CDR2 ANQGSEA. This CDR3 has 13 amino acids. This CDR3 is CSVAGTGEETQYF. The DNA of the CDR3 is TGCAGCGTCGCCGGGACAGGGGAGGAGACCCAGTACTTC.

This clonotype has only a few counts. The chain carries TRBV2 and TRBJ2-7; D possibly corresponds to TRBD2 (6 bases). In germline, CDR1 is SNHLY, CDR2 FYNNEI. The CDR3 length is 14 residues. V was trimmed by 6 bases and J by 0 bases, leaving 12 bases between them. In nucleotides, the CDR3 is TGTGCCAGCAGAGGACGGGGGAGCTCCTACGAGCAGTACTTC. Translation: CASRGRGSSYEQYF.

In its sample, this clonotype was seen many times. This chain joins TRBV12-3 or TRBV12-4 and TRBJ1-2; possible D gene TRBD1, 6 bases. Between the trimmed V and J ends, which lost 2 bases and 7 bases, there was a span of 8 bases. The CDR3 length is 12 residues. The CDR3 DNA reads TGTGCCAGCAGTTTATCCAGGGGTGGCTACACCTTC. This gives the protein CASSLSRGGYTF.

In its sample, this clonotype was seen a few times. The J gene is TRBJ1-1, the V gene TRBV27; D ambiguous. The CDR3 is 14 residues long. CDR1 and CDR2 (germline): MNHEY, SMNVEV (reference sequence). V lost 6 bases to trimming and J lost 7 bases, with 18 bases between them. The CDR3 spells CASSFRRTGDEAFF. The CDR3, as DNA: TGTGCCAGCAGCTTCCGACGGACCGGGGATGAAGCTTTCTTT.

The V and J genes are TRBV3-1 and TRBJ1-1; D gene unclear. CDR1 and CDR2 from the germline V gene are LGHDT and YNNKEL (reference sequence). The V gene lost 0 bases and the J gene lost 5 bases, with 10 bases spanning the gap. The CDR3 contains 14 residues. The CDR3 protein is CASSQDLRSTEAFF. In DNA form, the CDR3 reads TGTGCCAGCAGCCAAGATCTCAGGAGTACTGAAGCTTTCTTT.

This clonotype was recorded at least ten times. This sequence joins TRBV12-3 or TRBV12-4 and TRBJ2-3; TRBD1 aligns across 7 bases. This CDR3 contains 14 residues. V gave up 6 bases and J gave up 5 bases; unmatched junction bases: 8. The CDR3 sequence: CASSPRDSGDTQYF. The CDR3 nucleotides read TGTGCCAGCAGCCCTAGGGACAGCGGAGATACGCAGTATTTT.

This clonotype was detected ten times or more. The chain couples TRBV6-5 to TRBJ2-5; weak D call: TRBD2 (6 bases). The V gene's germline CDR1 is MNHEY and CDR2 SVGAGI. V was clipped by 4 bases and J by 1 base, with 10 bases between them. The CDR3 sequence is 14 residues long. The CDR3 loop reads CASSSSGSQETQYF. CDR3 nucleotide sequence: TGTGCCAGCAGTTCAAGCGGGTCCCAAGAGACCCAGTACTTC.

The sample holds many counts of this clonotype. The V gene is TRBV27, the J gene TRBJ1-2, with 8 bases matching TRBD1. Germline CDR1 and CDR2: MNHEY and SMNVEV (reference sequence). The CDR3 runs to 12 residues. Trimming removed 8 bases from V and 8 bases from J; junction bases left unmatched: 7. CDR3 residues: CASGGQAGGYTF. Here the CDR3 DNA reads TGTGCCAGCGGGGGACAGGCGGGGGGCTACACCTTC.

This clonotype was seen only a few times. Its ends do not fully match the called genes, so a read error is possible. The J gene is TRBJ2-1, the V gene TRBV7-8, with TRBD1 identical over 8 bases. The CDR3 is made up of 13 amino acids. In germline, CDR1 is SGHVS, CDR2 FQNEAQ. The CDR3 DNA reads TGTGCCAGCAGCTCGACAGGGGACAATGAGCAGTCCTTC. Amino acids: CASSSTGDNEQSF.

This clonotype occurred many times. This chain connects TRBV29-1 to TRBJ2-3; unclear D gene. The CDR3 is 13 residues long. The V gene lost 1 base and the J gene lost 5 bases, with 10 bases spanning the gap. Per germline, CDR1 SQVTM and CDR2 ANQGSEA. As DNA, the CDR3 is TGCAGCGTTGAAGGACCGCGCAGAGATACGCAGTATTTT. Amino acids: CSVEGPRRDTQYF.

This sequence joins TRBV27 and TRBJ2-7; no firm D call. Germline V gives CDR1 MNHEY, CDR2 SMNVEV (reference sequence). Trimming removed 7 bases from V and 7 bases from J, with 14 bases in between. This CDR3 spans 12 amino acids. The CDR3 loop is CASTPHPGEQYF. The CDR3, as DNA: TGTGCCAGCACCCCACACCCTGGAGAGCAGTACTTC.

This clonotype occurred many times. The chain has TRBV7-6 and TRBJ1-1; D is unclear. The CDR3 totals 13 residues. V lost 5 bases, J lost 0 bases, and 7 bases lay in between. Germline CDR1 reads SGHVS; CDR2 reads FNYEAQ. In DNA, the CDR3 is TGTGCCAGCAGCCGCGACATGAACACTGAAGCTTTCTTT. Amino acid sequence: CASSRDMNTEAFF.

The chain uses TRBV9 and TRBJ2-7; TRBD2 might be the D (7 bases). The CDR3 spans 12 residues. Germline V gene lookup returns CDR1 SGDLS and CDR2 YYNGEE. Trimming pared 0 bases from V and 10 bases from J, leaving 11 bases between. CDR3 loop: CASSVEGGIQYF. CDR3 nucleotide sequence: TGTGCCAGCAGCGTAGAGGGGGGGATACAGTACTTC.

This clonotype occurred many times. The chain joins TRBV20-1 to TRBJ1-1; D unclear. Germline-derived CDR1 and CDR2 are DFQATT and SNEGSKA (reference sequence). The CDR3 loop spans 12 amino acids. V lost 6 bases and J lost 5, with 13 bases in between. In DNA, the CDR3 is TGCAGTGCGAGACTCAGGACTACTGAAGCTTTCTTT. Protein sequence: CSARLRTTEAFF.

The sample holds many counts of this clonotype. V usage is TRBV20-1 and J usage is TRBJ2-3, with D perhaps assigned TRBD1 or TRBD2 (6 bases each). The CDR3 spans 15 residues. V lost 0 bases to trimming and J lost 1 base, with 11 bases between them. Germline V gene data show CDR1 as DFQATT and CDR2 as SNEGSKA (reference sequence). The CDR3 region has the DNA TGCAGTGCTAGAGATGTAGGGGGGCGCACAGATACGCAGTATTTT. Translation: CSARDVGGRTDTQYF.

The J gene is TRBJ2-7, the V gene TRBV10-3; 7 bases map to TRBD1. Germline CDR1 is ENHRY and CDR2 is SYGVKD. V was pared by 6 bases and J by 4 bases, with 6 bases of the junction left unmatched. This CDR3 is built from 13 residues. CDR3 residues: CAISAGTAYEQYF. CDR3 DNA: TGTGCCATCAGCGCCGGGACAGCGTACGAGCAGTACTTC.

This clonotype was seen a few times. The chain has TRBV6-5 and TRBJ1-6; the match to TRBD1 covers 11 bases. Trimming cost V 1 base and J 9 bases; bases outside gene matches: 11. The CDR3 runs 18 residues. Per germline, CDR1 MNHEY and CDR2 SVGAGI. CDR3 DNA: TGTGCCAGCAGTTACTTCGGGACAGGGGGTGGTTCGGGTTCACCCCTCCACTTT. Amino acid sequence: CASSYFGTGGGSGSPLHF.

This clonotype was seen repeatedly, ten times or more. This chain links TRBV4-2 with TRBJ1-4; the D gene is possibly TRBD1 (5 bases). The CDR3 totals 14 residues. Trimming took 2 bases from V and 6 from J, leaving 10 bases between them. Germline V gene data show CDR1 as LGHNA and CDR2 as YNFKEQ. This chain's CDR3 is CASSQRDGDEKLFF. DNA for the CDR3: TGTGCCAGCAGCCAACGGGACGGTGATGAAAAACTGTTTTTT.

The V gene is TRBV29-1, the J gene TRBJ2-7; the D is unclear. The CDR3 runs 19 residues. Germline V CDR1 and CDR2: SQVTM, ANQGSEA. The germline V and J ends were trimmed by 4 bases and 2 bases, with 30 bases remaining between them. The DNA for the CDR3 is TGCAGCGTTGTTTCTCTAGTTCTTTCGGCGGAAGACAACGCCTACGAGCAGTACTTC. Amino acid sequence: CSVVSLVLSAEDNAYEQYF.

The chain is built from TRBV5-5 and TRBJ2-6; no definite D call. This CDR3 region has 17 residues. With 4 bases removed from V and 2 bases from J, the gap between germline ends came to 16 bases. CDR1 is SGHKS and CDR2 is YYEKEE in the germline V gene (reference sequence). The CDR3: CASSDGWAMAGANVLTF. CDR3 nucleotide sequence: TGTGCCAGCAGCGACGGCTGGGCGATGGCTGGGGCCAACGTCCTGACTTTC.

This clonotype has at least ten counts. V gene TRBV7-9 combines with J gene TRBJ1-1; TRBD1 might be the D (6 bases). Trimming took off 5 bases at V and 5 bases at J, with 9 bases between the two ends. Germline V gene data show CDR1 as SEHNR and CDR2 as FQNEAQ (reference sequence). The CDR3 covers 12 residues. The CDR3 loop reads CASSGRGTEAFF. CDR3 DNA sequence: TGTGCCAGCAGCGGGAGGGGGACTGAAGCTTTCTTT.